A selection of T cell receptor beta chains follows, all from one sample in a study of cytomegalovirus exposure and HLA in healthy donors. Sequenced by immunoSEQ multiplex PCR; TCRdb stores in-frame clones only, minus some. The sample contains 75,000 to 90,000 clones, around three quarters of which appear only once. Sequenced input: PBMCs. These receptors were taken from a woman aged 40-49 years in good health and CMV-seropositive. CDR3s include the opening cysteine and the closing phenylalanine or tryptophan. Fields, in order: clone size, D gene, V gene, J gene, CDR3 protein, CDR3 DNA. D genes are given only for firm matches. The size entry is marked missing in some rows and otherwise reads once, few, many or a size class.

size: -
D: -
V: TRBV29-1
J: TRBJ1-1
CDR3: CSVRRVGGTEAFF
DNA: TGCAGCGTGCGGAGGGTCGGGGGCACTGAAGCTTTCTTT

size: -
D: -
V: TRBV10-2
J: TRBJ1-5
CDR3: CASSESYRQPQHF
DNA: TGCGCCAGCAGTGAGTCCTACAGGCAGCCCCAGCATTTT

size: -
D: TRBD2
V: TRBV2
J: TRBJ2-1
CDR3: CASSATGDYPYNEQFF
DNA: TGTGCCAGCAGTGCGACCGGGGACTACCCGTACAATGAGCAGTTCTTC

size: few
D: -
V: TRBV19
J: TRBJ1-2
CDR3: CASRTRSGYTF
DNA: TGTGCCAGTAGAACCCGTAGCGGCTACACCTTC

size: -
D: -
V: TRBV30
J: TRBJ1-5
CDR3: CAWSDGPAGSQHF
DNA: TGTGCCTGGAGTGACGGGCCGGCGGGATCCCAGCATTTT

size: -
D: -
V: TRBV18
J: TRBJ2-3
CDR3: CASSPVHPGSSTDTQYF
DNA: TGTGCCAGCTCACCGGTTCATCCGGGGTCAAGCACAGATACGCAGTATTTT

size: -
D: TRBD2
V: TRBV6-5
J: TRBJ2-7
CDR3: CASRNGLAAAEQYF
DNA: TGTGCCAGCAGGAACGGACTAGCCGCGGCCGAGCAGTACTTC

size: -
D: -
V: TRBV6-7
J: TRBJ1-4
CDR3: CASSPGGGYGEKLFF
DNA: TGTGCCAGCAGTCCCGGCGGCGGTTACGGGGAAAAACTGTTTTTT

size: -
D: -
V: TRBV29-1
J: TRBJ2-5
CDR3: CSVSGEQETQYF
DNA: TGCAGCGTTTCAGGGGAACAAGAGACCCAGTACTTC

size: -
D: TRBD1
V: TRBV4-1
J: TRBJ1-4
CDR3: CASSPTGLQGAGKLFF
DNA: TGCGCCAGCAGCCCAACGGGTCTACAGGGGGCAGGAAAACTGTTTTTT

size: few
D: TRBD2
V: TRBV6-5
J: TRBJ2-1
CDR3: CASSPGLAGGNEQFF
DNA: TGTGCCAGCAGCCCTGGACTAGCGGGGGGCAATGAGCAGTTCTTC

size: -
D: TRBD2
V: TRBV4-2
J: TRBJ2-4
CDR3: CASSQDPGSGEGGAGNIQYF
DNA: TGTGCCAGCAGCCAAGATCCGGGGTCGGGGGAGGGCGGAGCGGGAAACATTCAGTACTTC

size: -
D: TRBD2
V: TRBV5-1
J: TRBJ2-5
CDR3: CASSPATSGEETQYF
DNA: TGCGCCAGCAGCCCGGCGACTAGCGGGGAAGAGACCCAGTACTTC

size: -
D: TRBD2
V: TRBV5-4
J: TRBJ2-3
CDR3: CASSLETSGKVDTQYF
DNA: TGTGCCAGCAGCTTGGAGACTAGCGGGAAGGTAGATACGCAGTATTTT

size: -
D: TRBD1
V: TRBV18
J: TRBJ1-5
CDR3: CASSHRQGASNQPQHF
DNA: TGTGCCAGCTCACATCGACAGGGGGCGAGCAATCAGCCCCAGCATTTT

size: -
D: -
V: TRBV5-1
J: TRBJ2-7
CDR3: CASSLVLESYEQYF
DNA: TGCGCCAGCAGCTTGGTCCTAGAGTCCTACGAGCAGTACTTC

size: -
D: TRBD2
V: TRBV4-2
J: TRBJ2-3
CDR3: CASSLIGGTSGGASTLDTQYF
DNA: TGTGCCAGCAGCCTCATAGGTGGGACTAGCGGGGGGGCCTCCACTCTGGATACGCAGTATTTT

size: once
D: -
V: TRBV7-2
J: TRBJ1-2
CDR3: CASSFNRASVKGYTF
DNA: TGTGCCAGCAGCTTCAACAGGGCTTCAGTTAAAGGCTACACCTTC

size: -
D: -
V: TRBV6-4
J: TRBJ2-1
CDR3: CASSANGGYNEQFF
DNA: TGTGCCAGCAGTGCTAACGGGGGCTACAATGAGCAGTTCTTC

size: -
D: -
V: TRBV2
J: TRBJ1-2
CDR3: CASSANGLALYTF
DNA: TGTGCCAGCAGTGCGAATGGGCTTGCCCTTTACACCTTC

size: few
D: -
V: TRBV9
J: TRBJ1-2
CDR3: CASSVFDSAGWGYTF
DNA: TGTGCCAGCAGCGTATTCGACAGCGCCGGTTGGGGCTACACCTTC

size: -
D: -
V: TRBV7-8
J: TRBJ1-5
CDR3: CASSLRPGQHSNQPQHF
DNA: TGTGCCAGCAGCTTAAGGCCTGGACAGCATAGCAATCAGCCCCAGCATTTT

size: -
D: TRBD1
V: TRBV28
J: TRBJ2-5
CDR3: CASSSPGTGGFNRETQYF
DNA: TGTGCCAGCAGTTCGCCCGGGACAGGGGGGTTTAACAGGGAGACCCAGTACTTC

size: -
D: -
V: TRBV2
J: TRBJ2-7
CDR3: CASRARESIEWLEQYF
DNA: TGTGCCAGCAGAGCCCGGGAGTCGATCGAATGGCTCGAGCAGTACTTC

size: -
D: -
V: TRBV10-3
J: TRBJ1-3
CDR3: CAIGPQGSGNTIYF
DNA: TGTGCCATCGGACCACAGGGCTCTGGAAACACCATATATTTT

size: -
D: TRBD1
V: TRBV6-1
J: TRBJ2-2
CDR3: CASSEGTGDTGELFF
DNA: TGTGCCAGCAGTGAAGGCACAGGGGATACCGGGGAGCTGTTTTTT

size: -
D: TRBD1
V: TRBV5-1
J: TRBJ1-2
CDR3: CASSRQGDSGYTF
DNA: TGCGCCAGCTCGAGACAGGGAGACTCAGGCTACACCTTC

size: -
D: -
V: TRBV5-5
J: TRBJ1-2
CDR3: CASSLGARGNGYTF
DNA: TGTGCCAGCAGCTTGGGTGCAAGAGGGAATGGCTACACCTTC

size: -
D: TRBD2
V: TRBV5-4
J: TRBJ2-3
CDR3: CASSPIYREVTDTQYF
DNA: TGTGCCAGCAGCCCTATTTACCGGGAGGTTACAGATACGCAGTATTTT

size: -
D: TRBD2
V: TRBV11-2
J: TRBJ2-1
CDR3: CASSTSSGRITNEQFF
DNA: TGTGCCAGCAGCACCTCCAGCGGGAGGATTACGAATGAGCAGTTCTTC

size: -
D: TRBD1
V: TRBV5-1
J: TRBJ1-4
CDR3: CASSWGQNEKLFF
DNA: TGCGCCAGCAGCTGGGGACAGAATGAAAAACTGTTTTTT

size: -
D: -
V: TRBV6-1
J: TRBJ2-1
CDR3: CASSEASASLTQQFF
DNA: TGTGCCAGCAGTGAAGCTAGCGCCTCCTTGACGCAGCAGTTCTTC

size: -
D: TRBD2
V: TRBV2
J: TRBJ2-1
CDR3: CASSNTGLAEVSNEQFF
DNA: TGTGCCAGCAGTAACACTGGACTAGCGGAGGTCTCCAATGAGCAGTTCTTC

size: -
D: TRBD2
V: TRBV27
J: TRBJ2-7
CDR3: CASRPPSGTSGVGEQYF
DNA: TGTGCCAGCAGACCCCCTTCCGGGACTAGCGGGGTGGGGGAGCAGTACTTC

size: few
D: TRBD1
V: TRBV6-1
J: TRBJ1-4
CDR3: CASSGRQGAGGEKLFF
DNA: TGTGCCAGCAGTGGTCGACAGGGGGCGGGGGGTGAAAAACTGTTTTTT

size: -
D: -
V: TRBV6-6
J: TRBJ1-4
CDR3: CASIRDEKLFF
DNA: TGTGCCAGCATCAGGGATGAAAAACTGTTTTTT

size: -
D: TRBD1
V: TRBV4-1
J: TRBJ2-3
CDR3: CASSQVRQGSSTDTQYF
DNA: TGCGCCAGCAGCCAAGTTCGACAGGGATCTAGCACAGATACGCAGTATTTT

size: once
D: -
V: TRBV11-3
J: TRBJ2-1
CDR3: CASSYGTSSYNEQFF
DNA: TGTGCCAGCAGTTACGGTACTAGCTCCTACAATGAGCAGTTCTTC

size: -
D: -
V: TRBV5-1
J: TRBJ2-7
CDR3: CASSPTEDYEQYF
DNA: TGCGCCAGCAGCCCCACCGAGGACTACGAGCAGTACTTC

size: -
D: -
V: TRBV25-1
J: TRBJ1-6
CDR3: CASRTEVYNSPLHF
DNA: TGTGCCAGCAGGACAGAGGTCTATAATTCACCCCTCCACTTT

size: -
D: -
V: TRBV30
J: TRBJ1-5
CDR3: CAWSVTGNQPQHF
DNA: TGTGCCTGGAGTGTAACAGGGAATCAGCCCCAGCATTTT

size: -
D: TRBD1
V: TRBV6-1
J: TRBJ2-7
CDR3: CASRGTGWYEQYF
DNA: TGTGCCAGCAGGGGGACAGGGTGGTACGAGCAGTACTTC

size: -
D: -
V: TRBV9
J: TRBJ2-3
CDR3: CASSIGGGTDTQYF
DNA: TGTGCCAGCAGCATCGGCGGCGGCACAGATACGCAGTATTTT

size: -
D: -
V: TRBV12-5
J: TRBJ1-3
CDR3: CASGLVGRNTIYF
DNA: TGTGCTAGTGGTTTGGTCGGTAGAAACACCATATATTTT

size: -
D: TRBD2
V: TRBV2
J: TRBJ2-5
CDR3: CASSRGGPGETQYF
DNA: TGTGCCAGCAGTCGGGGGGGGCCGGGAGAGACCCAGTACTTC

size: -
D: TRBD1
V: TRBV2
J: TRBJ1-1
CDR3: CASTRQGGEDHHTEAFF
DNA: TGTGCCAGCACCCGACAGGGGGGCGAAGATCATCACACTGAAGCTTTCTTT

size: -
D: -
V: TRBV29-1
J: TRBJ1-5
CDR3: CSVVVGTNNQPQHF
DNA: TGCAGCGTTGTGGTTGGGACTAATAATCAGCCCCAGCATTTT

size: -
D: -
V: TRBV11-3
J: TRBJ2-3
CDR3: CASSLVPGTTDTQYF
DNA: TGTGCCAGCAGCTTAGTCCCGGGAACCACAGATACGCAGTATTTT

size: few
D: TRBD2
V: TRBV6-5
J: TRBJ2-3
CDR3: CASSYTRASGPDTQYF
DNA: TGTGCCAGCAGTTATACTAGGGCTAGCGGGCCGGATACGCAGTATTTT

size: once
D: -
V: TRBV28
J: TRBJ2-3
CDR3: CASGTAGLGTDTQYF
DNA: TGTGCCAGCGGTACCGCAGGGCTTGGCACAGATACGCAGTATTTT